These 26 T cell receptor beta chains were sequenced from one sample in a study of T cell responses to AZD1222 COVID-19 vaccine. Repertoires were generated with immunoSEQ multiplex PCR, while TCRdb's copy carries only in-frame clones and drops some. The sample has some 120,000 clones; less than 95% are singletons. Sequenced material: peripheral blood, taken on day 0 of AZD1222 vaccination. These receptor sequences come from an adult in good health.

This clone was recorded once. The chain links TRBV7-2 to TRBJ2-3, with TRBD1 as a possible D gene (5 bases). The CDR3 has 14 residues. Per germline, CDR1 SGHTA and CDR2 FQGNSA. V was shortened by 5 bases and J by 1 base, with 10 bases between the two germline ends. The CDR3 region has the DNA TGTGCCAGCAGCGCCCAAGGGGGCACAGATACGCAGTATTTT. Its protein is CASSAQGGTDTQYF.

This clone was counted between two and nine times. V and J are TRBV11-2 and TRBJ2-5; 9 bases are shared with TRBD1. This CDR3 is 17 amino acids long. Germline V gene data show CDR1 as SGHAT and CDR2 as FQNNGV. Losses at the gene ends were 5 bases for V and 5 bases for J; bases not matched to a gene: 15. The CDR3 DNA reads as TGTGCCAGCAGCAGACTCGTGAGACAGGGGGTTCGGGAGACCCAGTACTTC. This encodes CASSRLVRQGVRETQYF.

This chain uses TRBV28 with TRBJ1-2; 9 bases are a match to TRBD1. Trimming at V came to 6 bases and at J to 5 bases, leaving 7 bases not matched to a gene. Germline CDR1 MDHEN, CDR2 SYDVKM. This CDR3 has 14 residues. CDR3 amino acids: CASRVTGTGYGYTF. The CDR3 DNA reads as TGTGCCAGCAGAGTGACCGGGACAGGGTATGGCTACACCTTC.

V gene TRBV3-1 (or the pseudogene TRBV3-2) combines with J gene TRBJ2-4; D not certain. V was trimmed by 4 bases and J by 6 bases, leaving 13 bases between them. CDR1 LGHDT and CDR2 YNNKEL come from the germline V gene (reference sequence). The CDR3 consists of 14 residues. The CDR3 reads CASSPRPGGNIQYF. The CDR3 coding sequence is TGTGCCAGCAGCCCTCGGCCAGGTGGAAACATTCAGTACTTC.

This chain links TRBV7-9 with TRBJ1-3, with D hard to call. The CDR3 length is 14 residues. V was trimmed by 4 bases and J by 3 bases, leaving 10 bases between them. CDR1 and CDR2 from the germline V gene are SEHNR and FQNEAQ (reference sequence). For the CDR3, the DNA is TGTGCCAGCAGCTCTGCGCCCCGTGGAAACACCATATATTTT. It is translated as CASSSAPRGNTIYF.

This chain uses TRBV28 with TRBJ1-4; tentative D call: TRBD1 (6 bases). Trimming removed 5 bases at V and 3 bases at J, with 13 bases between. CDR1 is MDHEN, CDR2 SYDVKM, per germline. CDR3 length equals 15 residues. CDR3 sequence: CASSSGGAANEKLFF. The CDR3 DNA reads as TGTGCCAGCAGTAGTGGGGGGGCAGCTAATGAAAAACTGTTTTTT.

The chain couples TRBV2 to TRBJ2-1; D tentatively reads TRBD1 or TRBD2 (7 bases each). Germline V gene data show CDR1 as SNHLY and CDR2 as FYNNEI. The CDR3 extends over 14 amino acids. V was trimmed by 4 bases and J by 7 bases, leaving 14 bases between them. CDR3 DNA sequence: TGTGCCAGCAGTGCTAGACAGGGAGGGAATGAGCAGTTCTTC. Translating gives CASSARQGGNEQFF. Based on the CDR3 plus reference TRBV2 and TRBJ2-1, the full variable domain is EPEVTQTPSHQVTQMGQEVILRCVPISNHLYFYWYRQILGQKVEFLVSFYNNEISEKSEIFDDQFSVERPDGSNFTLKIRSTKLEDSAMYFCASSARQGGNEQFFGPGTRLTVL.

The chain carries TRBV25-1 and TRBJ2-3, with D possibly matching TRBD2 (7 bases). There are 12 residues in the CDR3. V gave up 8 bases and J gave up 9 bases, with 15 bases separating them. Germline CDR1 reads MGHDK; CDR2 reads SYGVNS. CDR3 region: CASQERGGTQYF. CDR3 in DNA: TGTGCCAGCCAAGAAAGGGGGGGGACGCAGTATTTT.

This clone was recorded only once. This chain uses TRBV10-1 with TRBJ2-7; TRBD2 is a possible D gene (5 bases). Germline V gene sequence: CDR1 WNHNN, CDR2 SYGVQD (reference sequence). Trimming shortened V by 2 bases and J by 2 bases, and 16 bases separated the two germline ends. This CDR3 spans 16 amino acids. The CDR3 coding sequence is TGCGCCAGCAGTGAGGCGGTGGGAGTGGCCCCCTACGAGCAGTACTTC. Translation: CASSEAVGVAPYEQYF.

The chain joins TRBV18 to TRBJ2-1; TRBD2 aligns across 12 bases. Germline CDR1 reads KGHSH; CDR2 reads LQKENI. CDR3 length: 19 amino acids. J was trimmed by 0 bases and V by 6 bases; bases with no gene match: 12. This CDR3 is CASSPGTSGFGSSYNEQFF. The DNA for the CDR3 is TGTGCCAGCTCGCCCGGGACTAGCGGGTTCGGCAGCTCCTACAATGAGCAGTTCTTC. Full variable domain (rest looked up from reference TRBV18 and TRBJ2-1): NAGVMQNPRHLVRRRGQEARLRCSPMKGHSHVYWYRQLPEEGLKFMVYLQKENIIDESGMPKERFSAEFPKEGPSILRIQQVVRGDSAAYFCASSPGTSGFGSSYNEQFFGPGTRLTVL.

The DNA for the CDR3 is TGTGCTTGGGGGGGAGATACGCAGTATTTT. This encodes CAWGGDTQYF. V gene TRBV7-2 combines with J gene TRBJ2-3; 7 positions match TRBD2. This CDR3 region has 10 residues. The germline CDR1 and CDR2 sequences are SGHTA and FQGNSA.

This sequence joins TRBV2 and TRBJ1-2; 8 positions match TRBD1. Germline V gene lookup returns CDR1 SNHLY and CDR2 FYNNEI. This CDR3 has 13 residues. V gave up 9 bases and J gave up 2 bases; unmatched junction bases: 5. The CDR3 loop is CASRTGPNYGYTF. CDR3 DNA sequence: TGTGCCAGTAGGACAGGGCCGAACTATGGCTACACCTTC.

The genes are TRBV11-2 and TRBJ1-3; D unresolved. There are 14 residues in the CDR3. The ends were cut back, 3 bases at V and 4 bases at J, with 10 bases in the middle. The germline gives CDR1 SGHAT, CDR2 FQNNGV. The CDR3: CASSLGTEGNTIYF. In DNA, the CDR3 is TGTGCCAGCAGCTTGGGAACGGAAGGAAACACCATATATTTT.

V is TRBV13 and J is TRBJ1-5, with D perhaps TRBD1 (5 bases). The CDR3 is made up of 15 amino acids. Trimming stripped 1 base from V and 0 bases from J, with 7 bases between. Germline loops: CDR1 PRHDT, CDR2 FYEKMQ (reference sequence). The CDR3 DNA follows: TGTGCCAGCAGCTTAGCCGGGGGTAGCAATCAGCCCCAGCATTTT. Its translation: CASSLAGGSNQPQHF.

This chain uses TRBV5-1 with TRBJ2-1, with 7 bases identical to TRBD1. CDR3 length: 15 amino acids. Germline V gene lookup returns CDR1 SGHRS and CDR2 YFSETQ. After removal of 0 bases from V and 4 bases from J, the junction contained 4 bases not matched to a gene. CDR3 amino acids: CASSLDGQEYNEQFF. As DNA, the CDR3 is TGCGCCAGCAGCTTGGATGGACAGGAATACAATGAGCAGTTCTTC.

This clone was picked up many times. The V call is TRBV3-1 (or the pseudogene TRBV3-2), the J call TRBJ2-2; 11 positions match TRBD2. The V segment lost 0 bases and the J segment 5 bases; nucleotides outside the gene matches: 11. The CDR3 is 19 amino acids. The V gene's germline CDR1 is LGHDT and CDR2 YNNKEL (reference sequence). CDR3 in amino acids: CASSQDSVTSGRWTGELFF. The CDR3 DNA reads as TGTGCCAGCAGCCAAGATTCGGTCACTAGCGGGAGATGGACCGGGGAGCTGTTTTTT.

This clone has just one count. The chain joins TRBV6-5 to TRBJ2-7, with D possibly being TRBD1 (6 bases). Trimming removed 8 bases at V and 2 bases at J, with 13 bases between. The CDR3 length is 13 residues. The germline gives CDR1 MNHEY, CDR2 SVGAGI. The CDR3 region has the DNA TGTGCCAGCCCCCAGGGGACCCCCTACGAGCAGTACTTC. Protein product: CASPQGTPYEQYF.

This rearrangement joins TRBV6-2 or TRBV6-3 to TRBJ1-5, with D possibly being TRBD1 (5 bases). The V end lost 0 bases, the J end lost 6 bases, and 18 bases lay between the germline ends. The CDR3 loop spans 17 amino acids. Per germline, CDR1 MNHEY and CDR2 SVGEGT. CDR3 protein: CASSYSTSGVGGQPQHF. The CDR3 DNA is TGTGCCAGCAGTTACTCGACTTCGGGGGTTGGTGGTCAGCCCCAGCATTTT.

This clone was counted between two and nine times. The V and J genes are TRBV2 and TRBJ1-5; D is unresolved. Trimming pared 4 bases from V and 3 bases from J, leaving 7 bases between. The CDR3 runs 13 residues. Germline loops: CDR1 SNHLY, CDR2 FYNNEI. In nucleotides, the CDR3 is TGTGCCAGCAGTGGGCAGGCCAATCAGCCCCAGCATTTT. Protein product: CASSGQANQPQHF.

This clone was seen at least ten times. The chain carries TRBV4-2 and TRBJ1-5, with TRBD1 matching over 7 bases. The V gene end was trimmed by 3 bases and the J gene end by 5 bases; junction bases not matched to a gene: 4. The germline V gene has CDR1 LGHNA and CDR2 YNFKEQ. The length of the CDR3 is 14 residues. CDR3 nucleotide sequence: TGTGCCAGCAGCCAGCAAGGGGGCGATCAGCCCCAGCATTTT. Translated: CASSQQGGDQPQHF.

This chain uses TRBV5-1 with TRBJ1-4, with TRBD1 as a possible D gene (6 bases). V was trimmed by 1 base and J by 8 bases, leaving 12 bases between them. CDR3 size: 14 residues. In germline, CDR1 is SGHRS, CDR2 YFSETQ. The DNA of the CDR3 is TGCGCCAGCAGCTTGACAGGGACGGCGGAAAAACTGTTTTTT. Translated, it gives CASSLTGTAEKLFF.

This chain connects TRBV2 to TRBJ2-7; D possibly corresponds to TRBD1 (6 bases). V was cut by 6 bases and J by 6 bases, with 12 bases left in between. Germline CDR1 reads SNHLY; CDR2 reads FYNNEI. The CDR3 is 12 residues long. The CDR3 nucleotides are TGTGCCAGCAGGCGTACAGGGAGCGAGCAGTACTTC. This codes for CASRRTGSEQYF.

V and J are TRBV5-5 and TRBJ2-1; D is undetermined. The CDR3 consists of 13 residues. CDR1 SGHKS and CDR2 YYEKEE come from the germline V gene (reference sequence). The ends were cut back, 0 bases at V and 5 bases at J, with 6 bases in the middle. The CDR3 reads CASSLGVNNEQFF. The CDR3 DNA reads TGTGCCAGCAGCTTGGGGGTAAACAATGAGCAGTTCTTC.

J is TRBJ1-5 and V is TRBV14; D is ambiguous. The CDR3 sequence is 13 residues long. Germline V gives CDR1 SGHDN, CDR2 FVKESK. The V end was cut by 3 bases, the J end by 5 bases, with 8 bases between. DNA of the CDR3: TGTGCCAGCAGCCAGGGGATAGATCAGCCCCAGCATTTT. Protein: CASSQGIDQPQHF. Complete variable domain (other parts from reference TRBV14 and TRBJ1-5): EAGVTQFPSHSVIEKGQTVTLRCDPISGHDNLYWYRRVMGKEIKFLLHFVKESKQDESGMPNNRFLAERTGGTYSTLKVQPAELEDSGVYFCASSQGIDQPQHFGDGTRLSIL.

About this clone itself: Other DNA sequences within the sample encode an identical CDR3. This chain joins TRBV10-1 and TRBJ2-2; D gene uncertain. V lost 0 bases and J lost 5, with 4 bases in between. CDR3 length equals 13 residues. Germline CDR1 reads WNHNN; CDR2 reads SYGVQD (reference sequence). The CDR3 region has the DNA TGCGCCAGCAGTGAGTCAGGAACCGGGGAGCTGTTTTTT. Its protein product is CASSESGTGELFF.

The V call is TRBV29-1, the J call TRBJ1-5, with D perhaps matching TRBD1 (5 bases). CDR1 is SQVTM, CDR2 ANQGSEA, per germline. The CDR3 spans 13 residues. Trimming stripped 4 bases from V and 4 bases from J, with 11 bases between. CDR3 nucleotides: TGCAGCGTTGGGGCAGGGAAAAATCAGCCCCAGCATTTT. Amino acid sequence: CSVGAGKNQPQHF. The whole variable domain, remainder taken from reference TRBV29-1 and TRBJ1-5, is SAVISQKPSRDICQRGTSLTIQCQVDSQVTMMFWYRQQPGQSLTLIATANQGSEATYESGFVIDKFPISRPNLTFSTLTVSNMSPEDSSIYLCSVGAGKNQPQHFGDGTRLSIL.